This TCR beta chain was sequenced during a study of Graves' ophthalmopathy and Graves' hyperthyroidism. Study results and limitations: Progression of ophthalmopathy was predicted by the model with roughly 71% sensitivity and just over 72% specificity.

This clonotype was seen more than once but under ten times. Its antigen is unknown. PBMCs originated in roughly 9.3 ml of fresh peripheral blood. Germline values: CDR1 MNHEY, CDR2 SVGEGT. This CDR3 is built from 14 residues. Trimming removed 2 bases at V and 4 bases at J, with 11 bases between. CDR3 regions of TCR beta were amplified from RNA transcripts. HTBI primers were used in a first-round RT-PCR, which preceded a second-round multiplex PCR. MiXCR was run by TCRdb on the multiplex PCR reads, yielding one entry per CDR3 protein. The table shows some 210,000 distinct CDR3 sequences, with roughly 27% occurring only once.

This chain uses TRBV6-2 or TRBV6-3 with TRBJ1-1; D is undetermined. The TCR was taken from a middle-aged man with Graves' ophthalmopathy. The source material was peripheral blood. CDR3 coding DNA: TGTGCCAGCAGTTACGATCGGCGCTTCACTGAAGCTTTCTTT. It is translated as CASSYDRRFTEAFF.